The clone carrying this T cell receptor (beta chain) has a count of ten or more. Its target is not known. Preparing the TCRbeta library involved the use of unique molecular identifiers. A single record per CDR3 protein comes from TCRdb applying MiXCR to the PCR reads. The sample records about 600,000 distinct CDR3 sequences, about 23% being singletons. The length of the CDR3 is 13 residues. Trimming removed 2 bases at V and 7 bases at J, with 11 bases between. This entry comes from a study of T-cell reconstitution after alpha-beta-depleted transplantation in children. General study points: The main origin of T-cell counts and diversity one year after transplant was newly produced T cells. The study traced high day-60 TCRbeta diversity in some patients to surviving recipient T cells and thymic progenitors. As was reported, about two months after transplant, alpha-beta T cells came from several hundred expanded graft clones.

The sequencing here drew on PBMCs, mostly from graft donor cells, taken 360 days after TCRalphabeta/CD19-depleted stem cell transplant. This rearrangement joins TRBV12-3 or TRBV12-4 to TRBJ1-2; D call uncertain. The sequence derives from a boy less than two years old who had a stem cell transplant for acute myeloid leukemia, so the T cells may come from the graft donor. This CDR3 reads CASSLYPGPGYTF. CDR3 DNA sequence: TGTGCCAGCAGTTTATATCCAGGTCCTGGCTACACCTTC.